Below, 20 T cell receptor beta chains from the same sample are listed, as sequenced in a study of PD-1 blockade in classical Hodgkin lymphoma. Relapse was seen in all patients after autologous stem cell transplantation, and brentuximab vedotin exposure was variable. The table came from immunoSEQ multiplex PCR; TCRdb's copy has only in-frame clones and leaves some out. This sample has roughly 81,000 clones, with about 93% found just once. This specimen was peripheral blood mononuclear cells (PBMCs), taken before the second cycle of nivolumab. The receptors were sampled from a human donor with classical Hodgkin lymphoma.

The chain recombines TRBV6-5 with TRBJ2-7; TRBD1 aligns across 7 bases. The germline V gene has CDR1 MNHEY and CDR2 SVGAGI. The J segment lost 2 bases and the V segment lost 6 bases, leaving 7 bases of the junction unmatched. CDR3 length equals 14 residues. The CDR3 DNA sequence: TGTGCCAGCAGCCCAGGGGGTCTTACCTACGAGCAGTACTTC. It specifies CASSPGGLTYEQYF.

This clone was counted once. CDR3 nucleotides: TGCGCCAGCAGCTCTAGGGACTCCAAGATTGAGCAGTACTTC. Translated, it gives CASSSRDSKIEQYF. The genes are TRBV5-1 and TRBJ2-7; D is perhaps TRBD2 (6 bases). The CDR3 extends over 14 amino acids. The V gene lost 3 bases and the J gene lost 7 bases, with 17 bases spanning the gap. The germline V gene has CDR1 SGHRS and CDR2 YFSETQ.

The V call is TRBV15, the J call TRBJ2-7; D remains unclear. Germline V CDR1 and CDR2: LNHNV, YYDKDF (reference sequence). The CDR3 runs 19 residues. Between the trimmed V and J ends, which lost 0 bases and 4 bases, there was a span of 25 bases. CDR3 in amino acids: CATSRDNPGLQLTWYEQYF. The CDR3 coding sequence is TGTGCCACCAGCAGAGATAACCCGGGCCTCCAATTAACATGGTACGAGCAGTACTTC.

This chain joins TRBV5-1 and TRBJ1-1, with D hard to call. The CDR3 runs 13 residues. CDR1 is SGHRS, CDR2 YFSETQ, per germline. V was pared by 4 bases and J by 7 bases, with 14 bases between. CDR3 coding DNA: TGCGCCAGCAGCCCCGTAGCCGGCCATGAAGCTTTCTTT. It codes for CASSPVAGHEAFF.

The rearrangement links TRBV2 to TRBJ2-2; TRBD2 matches 9 bases. With 3 bases clipped from V and 3 bases from J, the junction kept 2 bases outside the gene matches. Germline V gene lookup returns CDR1 SNHLY and CDR2 FYNNEI. CDR3 size: 15 residues. CDR3 coding DNA: TGTGCCAGCAGTGAGGTAGCGGGAGACACCGGGGAGCTGTTTTTT. Amino acid sequence: CASSEVAGDTGELFF. Full variable domain (missing parts from reference TRBV2 and TRBJ2-2): EPEVTQTPSHQVTQMGQEVILRCVPISNHLYFYWYRQILGQKVEFLVSFYNNEISEKSEIFDDQFSVERPDGSNFTLKIRSTKLEDSAMYFCASSEVAGDTGELFFGEGSRLTVL.

V usage is TRBV18 and J usage is TRBJ1-5; 7 bases are a match to TRBD1. V lost 2 bases to trimming and J lost 4 bases; unmatched junction nucleotides: 5. Germline-derived CDR1 and CDR2 are KGHSH and LQKENI. The CDR3 contains 15 residues. Written as DNA, the CDR3 is TGTGCCAGCTCACCAGCGGCAGGGGGAAATCAGCCCCAGCATTTT. It specifies CASSPAAGGNQPQHF.

The rearrangement joins TRBV6-5 to TRBJ2-3; the match to TRBD2 covers 7 bases. There are 15 residues in the CDR3. Trimming took 2 bases from V and 4 from J; bases not matched to a gene: 6. The germline V gene has CDR1 MNHEY and CDR2 SVGAGI. CDR3 loop: CASSYEGGPPDTQYF. DNA of the CDR3: TGTGCCAGCAGTTACGAGGGAGGGCCGCCAGATACGCAGTATTTT.

The chain is built from TRBV6-1 and TRBJ1-2, with D perhaps TRBD1 (6 bases). The V end lost 4 bases, the J end lost 0 bases, and 9 bases lay between the germline ends. Germline CDR1 reads MNHNS; CDR2 reads SASEGT. The CDR3 loop spans 14 amino acids. CDR3 amino acids: CASSADRTNYGYTF. In nucleotides, the CDR3 is TGTGCCAGCAGTGCAGACAGGACTAACTATGGCTACACCTTC.

The CDR3 protein is CASGRTGVDEKLFF. For the CDR3, the DNA is TGTGCCAGCGGGAGGACAGGGGTGGATGAAAAACTGTTTTTT. The chain combines TRBV27 with TRBJ1-4; 9 bases fit TRBD1. Per germline, CDR1 MNHEY and CDR2 SMNVEV (reference sequence). The V gene end was trimmed by 8 bases and the J gene end by 6 bases; junction bases not matched to a gene: 7. This CDR3 spans 14 amino acids.

The V and J genes are TRBV10-3 and TRBJ2-5, with D possibly being TRBD2 (7 bases). The germline V and J ends were trimmed by 2 bases and 5 bases, with 12 bases remaining between them. The CDR3 consists of 14 residues. CDR1 and CDR2 from the germline V gene are ENHRY and SYGVKD. The CDR3 nucleotides are TGTGCCATCAGTGAGCGGGGGGCGCGGGAGACCCAGTACTTC. Its protein is CAISERGARETQYF.

J is TRBJ2-5 and V is TRBV2, with D unclear. The CDR3 is 11 amino acids. Per the germline V gene, CDR1 is SNHLY and CDR2 is FYNNEI. The V and J ends lost 6 bases and 7 bases respectively, with 9 bases between them. The CDR3 sequence: CASRTAATQYF. As DNA, the CDR3 is TGTGCCAGCAGGACGGCCGCGACCCAGTACTTC.

The chain carries TRBV6-5 and TRBJ1-3; maybe TRBD1 (5 bases). The CDR3 runs to 14 residues. Germline V gene data show CDR1 as MNHEY and CDR2 as SVGAGI. Trimming removed 4 bases from V and 4 bases from J, with 11 bases in between. The DNA of the CDR3 is TGTGCCAGCAGTTCGGACATCGGGGGAAACACCATATATTTT. It codes for CASSSDIGGNTIYF.

J is TRBJ2-2 and V is TRBV27; D possibly corresponds to TRBD2 (5 bases). The length of the CDR3 is 13 residues. Germline V gene data show CDR1 as MNHEY and CDR2 as SMNVEV (reference sequence). V was pared by 7 bases and J by 5 bases, with 11 bases between. CDR3 loop: CASKRPGTGELFF. The CDR3 bases are TGTGCCAGCAAGAGGCCGGGGACCGGGGAGCTGTTTTTT.

A note on this clone: Germline and junction disagree at one end, which may indicate a read error. In DNA, the CDR3 is TGTGCCAGCAGATCCACCGGGACAGCCGGCTACGGGCAGTACTTC. Translated, it gives CASRSTGTAGYGQYF. This rearrangement joins TRBV6-1 to TRBJ2-7; 7 nucleotides align to TRBD1. The CDR3 loop spans 15 amino acids. The germline V gene has CDR1 MNHNS and CDR2 SASEGT.

The CDR3 bases are TGTGCCAGTAGTCTCTCAGGGACTAGCGGGAGCCCTGATACGCAGTATTTT. Translating gives CASSLSGTSGSPDTQYF. This rearrangement joins TRBV19 to TRBJ2-3; 14 nucleotides agree with TRBD2. CDR3 length: 17 residues. The J segment lost 6 bases and the V segment lost 5 bases, leaving 10 bases of the junction unmatched. From germline, CDR1 is LNHDA and CDR2 SQIVND (reference sequence).

The V and J genes are TRBV6-1 and TRBJ2-5, with D maybe TRBD1 (5 bases). In germline, CDR1 is MNHNS, CDR2 SASEGT. The germline V and J ends were trimmed by 8 bases and 2 bases, with 12 bases remaining between them. CDR3 length equals 13 residues. The DNA of the CDR3 is TGTGCCAGCTGCCTCAGGGTTCAAGAGACCCAGTACTTC. It is translated as CASCLRVQETQYF.

Judged by abundance, this clone is medium-sized. The chain is built from TRBV5-1 and TRBJ2-3, with 7 positions matching TRBD2. After removal of 0 bases from V and 1 base from J, the junction contained 5 bases not matched to a gene. The CDR3 totals 16 residues. Per the germline V gene, CDR1 is SGHRS and CDR2 is YFSETQ. Here the CDR3 reads CASSLVKLAGTDTQYF. Written as DNA, the CDR3 is TGCGCCAGCAGCTTGGTCAAGCTAGCGGGCACAGATACGCAGTATTTT.

This clone was counted between two and nine times. Within the sample, other DNA sequences also encode this same CDR3. The chain carries TRBV11-3 and TRBJ2-2; D gene uncertain. Per germline, CDR1 SGHNT and CDR2 YENEEA. The V gene lost 1 base and the J gene lost 2 bases, with 8 bases spanning the gap. This CDR3 has 15 amino acids. CDR3 region: CASSLGAVNTGELFF. The DNA of the CDR3 is TGTGCCAGCAGCTTAGGAGCCGTAAACACCGGGGAGCTGTTTTTT.

The chain carries TRBV4-1 and TRBJ1-6, with D unresolved. The V end was cut by 4 bases, the J end by 0 bases, with 4 bases between. CDR1 is MGHRA and CDR2 is YSYEKL in the germline V gene. This CDR3 has 14 amino acids. For the CDR3, the DNA is TGCGCCAGCAGCCCGAGCTCCTATAATTCACCCCTCCACTTT. Translation: CASSPSSYNSPLHF.

The rearrangement joins TRBV28 to TRBJ2-5; D unclear. The CDR3 has 13 residues. Trimming removed 2 bases from V and 5 bases from J, with 9 bases in between. The germline CDR1 and CDR2 sequences are MDHEN and SYDVKM. CDR3 protein: CASSLVGWETQYF. The CDR3 DNA sequence: TGTGCCAGCAGTTTAGTAGGGTGGGAGACCCAGTACTTC.